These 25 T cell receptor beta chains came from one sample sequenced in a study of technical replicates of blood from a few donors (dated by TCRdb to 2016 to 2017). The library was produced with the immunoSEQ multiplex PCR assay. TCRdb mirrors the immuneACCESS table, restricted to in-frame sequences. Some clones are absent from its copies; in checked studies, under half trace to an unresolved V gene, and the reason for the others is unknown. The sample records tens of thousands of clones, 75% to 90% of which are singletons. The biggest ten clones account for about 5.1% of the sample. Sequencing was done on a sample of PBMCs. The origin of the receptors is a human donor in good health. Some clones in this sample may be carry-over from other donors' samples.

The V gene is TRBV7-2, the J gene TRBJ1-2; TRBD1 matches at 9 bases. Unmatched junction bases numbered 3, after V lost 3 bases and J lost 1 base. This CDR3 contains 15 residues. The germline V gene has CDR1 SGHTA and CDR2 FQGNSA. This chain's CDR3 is CASSFPGQGNYGYTF. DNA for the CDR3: TGTGCCAGCAGCTTTCCGGGACAGGGTAACTATGGCTACACCTTC.

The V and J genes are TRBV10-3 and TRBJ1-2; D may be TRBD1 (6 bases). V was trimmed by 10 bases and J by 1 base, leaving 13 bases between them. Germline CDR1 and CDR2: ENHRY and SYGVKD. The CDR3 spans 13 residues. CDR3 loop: CATGDTNNYGYTF. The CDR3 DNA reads TGTGCCACCGGGGACACAAATAACTATGGCTACACCTTC.

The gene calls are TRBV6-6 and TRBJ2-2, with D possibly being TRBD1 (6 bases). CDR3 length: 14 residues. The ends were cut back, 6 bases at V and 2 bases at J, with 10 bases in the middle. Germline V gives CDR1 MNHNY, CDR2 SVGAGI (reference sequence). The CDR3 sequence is CASSHRVNTGELFF. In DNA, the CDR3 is TGTGCCAGCAGCCACAGGGTTAACACCGGGGAGCTGTTTTTT.

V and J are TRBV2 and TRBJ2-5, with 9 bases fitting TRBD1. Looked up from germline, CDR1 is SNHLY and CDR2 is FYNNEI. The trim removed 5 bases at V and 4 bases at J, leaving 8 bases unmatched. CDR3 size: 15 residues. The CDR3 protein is CASSYRGRFAETQYF. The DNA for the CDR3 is TGTGCCAGCAGTTACAGGGGGCGCTTCGCAGAGACCCAGTACTTC.

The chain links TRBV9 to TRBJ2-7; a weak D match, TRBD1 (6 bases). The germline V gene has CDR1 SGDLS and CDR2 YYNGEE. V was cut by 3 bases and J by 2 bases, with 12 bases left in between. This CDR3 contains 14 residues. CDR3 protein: CASSGLRGTYEQYF. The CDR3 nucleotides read TGTGCCAGCAGCGGGCTCAGGGGTACCTACGAGCAGTACTTC.

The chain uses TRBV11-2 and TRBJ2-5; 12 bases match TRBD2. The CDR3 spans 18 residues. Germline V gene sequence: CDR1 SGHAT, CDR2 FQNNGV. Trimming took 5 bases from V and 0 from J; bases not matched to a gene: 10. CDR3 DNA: TGTGCCAGCAGCGGCTGGACAGGACTAGCGGGAAACCAAGAGACCCAGTACTTC. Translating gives CASSGWTGLAGNQETQYF.

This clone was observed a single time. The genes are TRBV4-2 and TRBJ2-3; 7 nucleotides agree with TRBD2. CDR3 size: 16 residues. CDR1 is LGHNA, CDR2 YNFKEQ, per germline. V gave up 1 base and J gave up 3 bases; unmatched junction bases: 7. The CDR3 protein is CASSQGWASGTDTQYF. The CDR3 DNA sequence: TGTGCCAGCAGCCAAGGATGGGCTAGCGGAACAGATACGCAGTATTTT.

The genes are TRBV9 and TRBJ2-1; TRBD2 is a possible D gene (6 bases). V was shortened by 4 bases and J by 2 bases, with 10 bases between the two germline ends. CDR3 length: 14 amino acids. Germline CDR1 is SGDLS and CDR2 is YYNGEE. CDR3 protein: CASSSKRAYNEQFF. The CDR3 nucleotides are TGTGCCAGCAGCTCAAAGCGGGCCTACAATGAGCAGTTCTTC.

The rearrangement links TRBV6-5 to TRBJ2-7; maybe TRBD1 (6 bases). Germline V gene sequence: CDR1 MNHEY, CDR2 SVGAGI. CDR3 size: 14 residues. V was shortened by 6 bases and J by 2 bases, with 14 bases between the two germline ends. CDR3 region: CASRQGSRTYEQYF. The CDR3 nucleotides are TGTGCCAGCAGACAGGGCTCGAGGACCTACGAGCAGTACTTC.

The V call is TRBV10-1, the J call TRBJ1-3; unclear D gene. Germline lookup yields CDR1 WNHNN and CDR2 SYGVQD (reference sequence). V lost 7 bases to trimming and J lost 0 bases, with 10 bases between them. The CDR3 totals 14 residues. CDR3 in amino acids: CASTSHLSGNTIYF. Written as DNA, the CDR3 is TGCGCCAGCACCTCACACCTCTCTGGAAACACCATATATTTT.

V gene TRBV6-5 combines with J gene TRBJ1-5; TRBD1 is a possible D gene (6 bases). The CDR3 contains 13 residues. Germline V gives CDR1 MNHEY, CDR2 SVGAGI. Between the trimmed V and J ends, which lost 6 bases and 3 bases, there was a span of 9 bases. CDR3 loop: CASRRQVNQPQHF. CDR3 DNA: TGTGCCAGCAGGCGACAGGTCAATCAGCCCCAGCATTTT.

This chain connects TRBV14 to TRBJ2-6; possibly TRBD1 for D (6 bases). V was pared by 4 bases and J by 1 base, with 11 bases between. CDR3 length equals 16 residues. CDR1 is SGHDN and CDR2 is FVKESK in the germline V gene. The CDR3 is CASSLIGQSGANVLTF. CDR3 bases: TGTGCCAGCAGCCTCATAGGACAGTCTGGGGCCAACGTCCTGACTTTC.

This CDR3 is CASSHPDRGEQFF. CDR3 bases: TGCGCCAGCAGCCACCCTGACCGGGGGGAGCAGTTCTTC. The chain couples TRBV4-3 to TRBJ2-1; a weak D match, TRBD2 (6 bases). Per germline, CDR1 LGHNA and CDR2 YSLEER. The CDR3 covers 13 residues. V dropped 3 bases and J dropped 10 bases, with 13 bases sitting between them.

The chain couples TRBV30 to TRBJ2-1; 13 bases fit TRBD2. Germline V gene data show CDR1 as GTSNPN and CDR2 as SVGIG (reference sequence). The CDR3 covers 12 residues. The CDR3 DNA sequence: TGTCAGGCGCGGACTAGCGGGAGAGAGCAGTTCTTC. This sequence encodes CQARTSGREQFF.

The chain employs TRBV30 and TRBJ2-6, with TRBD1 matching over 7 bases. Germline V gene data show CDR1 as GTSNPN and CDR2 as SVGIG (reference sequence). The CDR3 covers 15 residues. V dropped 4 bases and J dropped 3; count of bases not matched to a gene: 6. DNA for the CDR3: TGTGCCTGGATGCCCGGGACAGTTGGGGCCAACGTCCTGACTTTC. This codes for CAWMPGTVGANVLTF.

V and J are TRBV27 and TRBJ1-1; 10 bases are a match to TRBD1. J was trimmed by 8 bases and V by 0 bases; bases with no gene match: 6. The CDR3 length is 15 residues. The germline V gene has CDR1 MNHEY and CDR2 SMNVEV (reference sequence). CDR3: CASSLSVWDRGEAFF. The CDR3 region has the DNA TGTGCCAGCAGTTTATCCGTCTGGGACAGGGGAGAAGCTTTCTTT.

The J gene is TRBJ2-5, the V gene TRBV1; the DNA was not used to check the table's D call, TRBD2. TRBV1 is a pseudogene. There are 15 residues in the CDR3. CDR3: CTSPLRAGGQETQYF. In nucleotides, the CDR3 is TGCACCAGCCCGCTCCGAGCGGGGGGCCAAGAGACCCAGTACTTC.

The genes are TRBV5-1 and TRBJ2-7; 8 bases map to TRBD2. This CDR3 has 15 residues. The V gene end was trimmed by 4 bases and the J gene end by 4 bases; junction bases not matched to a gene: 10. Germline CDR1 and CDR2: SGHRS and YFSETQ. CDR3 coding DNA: TGCGCCAGCAGCCCGGGGGGGACTAGAAGTTACGAGCAGTACTTC. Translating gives CASSPGGTRSYEQYF.

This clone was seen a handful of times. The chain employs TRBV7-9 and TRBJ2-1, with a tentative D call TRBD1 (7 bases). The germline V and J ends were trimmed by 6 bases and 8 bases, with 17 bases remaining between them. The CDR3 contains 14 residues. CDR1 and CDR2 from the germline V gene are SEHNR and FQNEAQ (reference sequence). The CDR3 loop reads CASREGAARYEQFF. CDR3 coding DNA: TGTGCCAGCAGGGAGGGGGCAGCTAGGTATGAGCAGTTCTTC. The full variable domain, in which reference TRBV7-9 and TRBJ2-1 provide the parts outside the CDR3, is DTGVSQNPRHKITKRGQNVTFRCDPISEHNRLYWYRQTLGQGPEFLTYFQNEAQLEKSRLLSDRFSAERPKGSFSTLEIQRTEQGDSAMYLCASREGAARYEQFFGPGTRLTVL.

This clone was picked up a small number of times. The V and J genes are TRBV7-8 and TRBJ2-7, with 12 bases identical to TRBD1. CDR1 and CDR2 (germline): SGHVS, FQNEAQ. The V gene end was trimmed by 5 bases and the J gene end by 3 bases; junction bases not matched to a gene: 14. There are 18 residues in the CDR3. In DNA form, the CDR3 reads TGTGCCAGCAGCCATGACCCGGGACAGGGGGCTTCGAACTACGAGCAGTACTTC. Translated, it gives CASSHDPGQGASNYEQYF.

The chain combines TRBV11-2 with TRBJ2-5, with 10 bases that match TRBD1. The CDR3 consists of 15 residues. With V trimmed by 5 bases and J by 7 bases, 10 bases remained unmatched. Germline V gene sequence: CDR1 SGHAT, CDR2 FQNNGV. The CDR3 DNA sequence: TGTGCCAGCAGCATCGGACAGGGGGACCGTGGGACCCAGTACTTC. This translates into CASSIGQGDRGTQYF.

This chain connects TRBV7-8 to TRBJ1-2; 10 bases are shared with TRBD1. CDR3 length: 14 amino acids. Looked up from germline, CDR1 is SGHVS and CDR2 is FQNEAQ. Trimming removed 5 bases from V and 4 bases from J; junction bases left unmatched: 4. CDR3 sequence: CASSGGQGSYGYTF. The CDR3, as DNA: TGTGCCAGCAGCGGGGGACAGGGGAGCTATGGCTACACCTTC.

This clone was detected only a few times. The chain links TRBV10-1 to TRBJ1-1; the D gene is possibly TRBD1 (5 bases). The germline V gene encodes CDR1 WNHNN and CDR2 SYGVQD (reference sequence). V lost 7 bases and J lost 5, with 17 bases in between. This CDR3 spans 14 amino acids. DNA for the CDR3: TGCGCCAGCACCCCTCGGGGGGGAGGTACTGAAGCTTTCTTT. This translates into CASTPRGGGTEAFF.

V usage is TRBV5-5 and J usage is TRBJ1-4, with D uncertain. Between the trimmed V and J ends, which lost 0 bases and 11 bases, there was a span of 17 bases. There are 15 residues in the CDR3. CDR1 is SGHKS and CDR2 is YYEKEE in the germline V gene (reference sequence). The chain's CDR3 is CASSLGGPSRDKLFF. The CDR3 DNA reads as TGTGCCAGCAGCTTGGGAGGGCCCTCCAGAGACAAACTGTTTTTT.

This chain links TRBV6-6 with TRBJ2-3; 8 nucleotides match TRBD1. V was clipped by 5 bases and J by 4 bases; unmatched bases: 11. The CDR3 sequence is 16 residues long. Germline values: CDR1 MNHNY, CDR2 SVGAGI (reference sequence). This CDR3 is CASSRGRTGTADTQYF. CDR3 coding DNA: TGTGCCAGCAGTCGAGGAAGGACAGGGACCGCAGATACGCAGTATTTT.